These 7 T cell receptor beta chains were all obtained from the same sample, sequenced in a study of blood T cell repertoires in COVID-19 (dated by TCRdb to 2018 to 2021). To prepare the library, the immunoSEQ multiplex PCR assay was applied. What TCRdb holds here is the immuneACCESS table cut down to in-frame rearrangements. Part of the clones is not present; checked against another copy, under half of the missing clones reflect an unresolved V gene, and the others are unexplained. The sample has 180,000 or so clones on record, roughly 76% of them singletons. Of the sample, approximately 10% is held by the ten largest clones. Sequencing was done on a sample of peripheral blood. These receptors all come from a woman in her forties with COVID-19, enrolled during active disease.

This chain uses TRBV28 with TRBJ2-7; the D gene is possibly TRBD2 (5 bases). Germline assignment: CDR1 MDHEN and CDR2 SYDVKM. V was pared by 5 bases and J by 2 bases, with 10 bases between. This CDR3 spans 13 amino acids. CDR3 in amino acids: CASSVQRTYEQYF. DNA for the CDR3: TGTGCCAGCAGTGTTCAGCGGACCTACGAGCAGTACTTC.

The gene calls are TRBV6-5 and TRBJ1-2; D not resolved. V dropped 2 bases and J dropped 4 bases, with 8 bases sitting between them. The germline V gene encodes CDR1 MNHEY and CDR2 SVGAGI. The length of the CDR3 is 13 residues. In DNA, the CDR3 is TGTGCCAGCAGTTACACCTATTTCTATGGCTACACCTTC. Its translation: CASSYTYFYGYTF.

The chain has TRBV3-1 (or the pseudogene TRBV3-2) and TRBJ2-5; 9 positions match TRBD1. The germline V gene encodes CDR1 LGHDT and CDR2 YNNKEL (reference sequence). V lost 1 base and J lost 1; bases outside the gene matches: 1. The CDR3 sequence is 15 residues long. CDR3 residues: CASSQGTGAQETQYF. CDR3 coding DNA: TGTGCCAGCAGCCAAGGGACAGGGGCCCAAGAGACCCAGTACTTC.

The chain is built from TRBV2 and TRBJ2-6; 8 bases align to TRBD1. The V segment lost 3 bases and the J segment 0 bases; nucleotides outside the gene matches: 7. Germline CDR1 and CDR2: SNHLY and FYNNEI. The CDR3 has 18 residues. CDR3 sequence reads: CASSDGPGGSSGANVLTF. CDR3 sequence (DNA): TGTGCCAGCAGTGATGGGCCAGGGGGCAGCTCTGGGGCCAACGTCCTGACTTTC. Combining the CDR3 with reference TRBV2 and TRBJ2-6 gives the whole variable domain EPEVTQTPSHQVTQMGQEVILRCVPISNHLYFYWYRQILGQKVEFLVSFYNNEISEKSEIFDDQFSVERPDGSNFTLKIRSTKLEDSAMYFCASSDGPGGSSGANVLTFGAGSRLTVL.

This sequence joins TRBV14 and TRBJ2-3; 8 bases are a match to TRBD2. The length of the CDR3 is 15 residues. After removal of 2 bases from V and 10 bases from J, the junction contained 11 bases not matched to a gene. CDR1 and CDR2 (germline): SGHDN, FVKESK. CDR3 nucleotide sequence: TGTGCCAGCAGCCAACCAACTAGCGGACAGACATCGCAGTATTTT. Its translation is CASSQPTSGQTSQYF.

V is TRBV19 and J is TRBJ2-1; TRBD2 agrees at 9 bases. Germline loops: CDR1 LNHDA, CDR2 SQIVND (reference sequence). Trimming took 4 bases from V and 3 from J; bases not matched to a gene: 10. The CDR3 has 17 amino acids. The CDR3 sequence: CASSTLTGTSYYNEQFF. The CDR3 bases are TGTGCCAGTAGTACTTTGACCGGGACTAGCTACTACAATGAGCAGTTCTTC.

The CDR3 protein is CASSAQGLAEAFF. CDR3 coding DNA: TGTGCCAGCAGCGCGCAGGGGCTTGCTGAAGCTTTCTTT. The chain has TRBV9 and TRBJ1-1, with D tentatively TRBD1 (6 bases). CDR1 and CDR2 from the germline V gene are SGDLS and YYNGEE. CDR3 length equals 13 residues. V dropped 3 bases and J dropped 6 bases, with 12 bases sitting between them.